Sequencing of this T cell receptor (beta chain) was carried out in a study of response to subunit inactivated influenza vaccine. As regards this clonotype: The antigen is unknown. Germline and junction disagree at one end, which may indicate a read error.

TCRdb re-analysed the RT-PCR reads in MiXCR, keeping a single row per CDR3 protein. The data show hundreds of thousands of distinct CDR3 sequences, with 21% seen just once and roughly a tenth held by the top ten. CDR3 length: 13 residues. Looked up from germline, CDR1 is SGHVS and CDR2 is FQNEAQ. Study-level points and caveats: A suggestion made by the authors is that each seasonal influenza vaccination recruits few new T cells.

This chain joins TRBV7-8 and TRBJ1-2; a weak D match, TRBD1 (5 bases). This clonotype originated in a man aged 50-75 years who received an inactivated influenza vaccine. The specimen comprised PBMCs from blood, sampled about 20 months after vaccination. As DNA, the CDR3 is TGTGCCAGCAGCTTAGAGTTTGGGACGCTCTCCGCCTTC. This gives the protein CASSLEFGTLSAF.